Described below is a single TCR beta chain sequence and its context. RNA was extracted with the RNeasy kit, and a quantity of roughly 0.5 to 1 ug was reverse transcribed using random hexamers. One entry per CDR3 protein, called by TCRdb with MiXCR from the immunoSEQ multiplex PCR reads. Among more than 100,000 distinct CDR3 sequences listed, around 96% were seen once. These data originate in a study of CD8 T cells in Susac syndrome. TEMRA cells were FACS-enriched, with CD8+ and CD4+ T cells isolated negatively. The CDR3 runs 13 residues. Germline CDR1 reads DFQATT; CDR2 reads SNEGSKA (reference sequence). Trimming removed 3 bases at V and 2 bases at J, with 10 bases between.

The receptor was isolated from a human donor in good health. The chain employs TRBV20-1 and TRBJ1-2, with D unclear. The sample comprised CD4+ T cells from PBMCs. This CDR3 is CSASIGLNYGYTF. CDR3 nucleotides: TGCAGTGCTAGTATCGGACTGAACTATGGCTACACCTTC.